These 21 T cell receptor beta chains originate from one sample sequenced in a study of T cells expressing NK-cell markers. Reanalyzing the 5' RACE reads, TCRdb keeps one entry per CDR3 protein, without DNA. The sample includes approximately 550,000 distinct CDR3 sequences. Sequences were obtained from blood T cells: a sorted CD56 or NKG2C T cell subset, CD4+ or CD8+ T cells, or bulk PBMC T cells (not recorded which). The source is a man aged 18-30 years in good health.

The V call is TRBV20-1, the J call TRBJ2-3; TCRdb reports TRBD1, a call that lacks DNA to check it against. The CDR3 is 14 amino acids. Germline assignment: CDR1 DFQATT and CDR2 SNEGSKA (reference sequence). The CDR3 protein is CSARVGGSTYTQYF.

The chain has TRBV20-1 and TRBJ2-3; TCRdb's D call, TRBD1, is unchecked because there is no DNA. The CDR3 extends over 14 amino acids. Germline CDR1 DFQATT, CDR2 SNEGSKA (reference sequence). The CDR3: CSARVGGATDTQYF.

The CDR3 reads CASSPSRGAEQYF. The chain is built from TRBV27 and TRBJ2-7; TCRdb selects TRBD2, and the lack of DNA leaves this call unchecked. CDR3 length: 13 residues. Germline V gene lookup returns CDR1 MNHEY and CDR2 SMNVEV (reference sequence).

The rearrangement links TRBV20-1 to TRBJ2-2; the TCRdb D gene call, TRBD1, has no DNA to confirm it. Germline-derived CDR1 and CDR2 are DFQATT and SNEGSKA (reference sequence). The length of the CDR3 is 14 residues. The CDR3 protein is CSASPGMGTGELFF.

This chain links TRBV28 with TRBJ2-7. This CDR3 has 11 residues. Germline assignment: CDR1 MDHEN and CDR2 SYDVKM. CDR3 protein: CASEDSYEQYF. The full variable domain, its missing parts supplied by reference TRBV28 and TRBJ2-7, is DVKVTQSSRYLVKRTGEKVFLECVQDMDHENMFWYRQDPGLGLRLIYFSYDVKMKEKGDIPEGYSVSREKKERFSLILESASTNQTSMYLCASEDSYEQYFGPGTRLTVT.

This chain uses TRBV2 with TRBJ2-5; lacking DNA, the TRBD2 call made by TCRdb goes unchecked. Germline V CDR1 and CDR2: SNHLY, FYNNEI. The CDR3 is 17 residues long. The CDR3 sequence: CASYWLGLAGRQETQYF.

V usage is TRBV15 and J usage is TRBJ2-3; as DNA is missing, the TRBD2 call by TCRdb cannot be tested. Looked up from germline, CDR1 is LNHNV and CDR2 is YYDKDF (reference sequence). This CDR3 has 15 residues. The CDR3 here is CATSRGGSSTDTQYF.

This chain links TRBV29-1 with TRBJ2-2; checking the TCRdb D call of TRBD1 is not possible without DNA. The CDR3 is 13 residues long. Germline-derived CDR1 and CDR2 are SQVTM and ANQGSEA. CDR3 sequence reads: CSVEEGARGELFF.

The gene calls are TRBV29-1 and TRBJ2-1; TCRdb gives TRBD1 as the D gene, but with no DNA this cannot be confirmed. This CDR3 comprises 14 residues. Germline CDR1 and CDR2: SQVTM and ANQGSEA. The CDR3 reads CSVGGRGGIYEQFF.

The chain links TRBV15 to TRBJ2-2; TCRdb indicates TRBD1, and absent DNA this call remains unverified. This CDR3 region has 18 residues. Germline lookup yields CDR1 LNHNV and CDR2 YYDKDF (reference sequence). The CDR3 region is CATSRGEREFKNTGELFF.

CDR3: CASSMTGQEYYEQYF. The chain recombines TRBV27 with TRBJ2-7; TCRdb selects TRBD1, and the lack of DNA leaves this call unchecked. This CDR3 contains 15 residues. Looked up from germline, CDR1 is MNHEY and CDR2 is SMNVEV (reference sequence).

This chain uses TRBV7-9 with TRBJ2-7; TCRdb reports TRBD2, a call that lacks DNA to check it against. Germline V gene lookup returns CDR1 SEHNR and CDR2 FQNEAQ (reference sequence). This CDR3 has 16 residues. CDR3 amino acids: CASSSSLAGVNHEQYF.

The V gene is TRBV29-1, the J gene TRBJ2-1; TCRdb outputs TRBD2, but without DNA this stays unchecked. The CDR3 consists of 13 residues. Looked up from germline, CDR1 is SQVTM and CDR2 is ANQGSEA. The CDR3 reads CSVLAGDYNEQFF.

The rearrangement joins TRBV10-3 to TRBJ2-2; TCRdb's D call, TRBD2, is unchecked because there is no DNA. This CDR3 is 18 amino acids long. Germline CDR1 reads ENHRY; CDR2 reads SYGVKD. CDR3 sequence: CAISEGKLAGVNTGELFF.

The chain joins TRBV28 to TRBJ1-2; there is no DNA to check the TCRdb D call of TRBD1. This CDR3 region has 17 residues. The germline V gene has CDR1 MDHEN and CDR2 SYDVKM. CDR3 protein: CASRPVRGAGGWFGYTF.

The V and J genes are TRBV15 and TRBJ2-1; absent DNA, TCRdb's TRBD1 call cannot be checked. From germline, CDR1 is LNHNV and CDR2 YYDKDF (reference sequence). This CDR3 comprises 15 residues. Here the CDR3 reads CATSQTGVPYNEQFF.

This chain's CDR3 is CSARDRLAGEFTDTQYF. V and J are TRBV20-1 and TRBJ2-3; TCRdb proposes TRBD2, but this gene call is untestable without DNA. Germline CDR1 DFQATT, CDR2 SNEGSKA (reference sequence). The CDR3 has 17 residues.

The chain has TRBV20-1 and TRBJ2-2; checking the TCRdb D call of TRBD2 is not possible without DNA. CDR1 is DFQATT and CDR2 is SNEGSKA in the germline V gene (reference sequence). The CDR3 extends over 14 amino acids. CDR3 residues: CSAWTHGTAGELFF.

The rearrangement links TRBV5-1 to TRBJ2-5; the TCRdb call, TRBD2, lacks DNA for checking. Germline CDR1 and CDR2: SGHRS and YFSETQ. The CDR3 length is 17 residues. This CDR3 is CASSLGLAGGPRETQYF.

The chain has TRBV12-3 or TRBV12-4 and TRBJ1-1; TCRdb lists TRBD1, though no DNA is available to test this call. This CDR3 region has 14 residues. The CDR3 here is CASTPRAANTEAFF.

The J gene is TRBJ2-1, the V gene TRBV7-2; TCRdb picks TRBD2, but there is no DNA to check that call. The CDR3 consists of 16 residues. CDR1 SGHTA and CDR2 FQGNSA come from the germline V gene. CDR3 residues: CASSLGSGIRYNEQFF. The full variable domain, with the rest looked up from reference TRBV7-2 and TRBJ2-1, is GAGVSQSPSNKVTEKGKDVELRCDPISGHTALYWYRQSLGQGLEFLIYFQGNSAPDKSGLPSDRFSAERTGGSVSTLTIQRTQQEDSAVYLCASSLGSGIRYNEQFFGPGTRLTVL.